The 20 T cell receptor beta chains given below trace back to one sample, sequenced in a study of response to subunit inactivated influenza vaccine. MiXCR, applied by TCRdb to the RT-PCR reads, yields one record per CDR3 protein. In the table there are more than 450,000 distinct CDR3 sequences, approximately 10% of which are singletons. The source was PBMCs from blood, collected on the day of vaccination. The receptor set was obtained from a man aged 45-65 years who received an inactivated influenza vaccine.

This clonotype was seen at least ten times. Relative to the germline gene, one junction end is altered; a read error may explain this. The V and J genes are TRBV5-1 and TRBJ2-5; possibly TRBD1 for D (5 bases). CDR3 length: 13 amino acids. The germline CDR1 and CDR2 sequences are SGHRS and YFSETQ. CDR3 in DNA: TGTGCCAGCAGCTTAGGGGCTCGAGAGACCCAGTACTTC. This sequence encodes CASSLGARETQYF.

This clonotype came up once. The chain is built from TRBV28 and TRBJ1-1; D uncertain. The length of the CDR3 is 16 residues. Trimming left V 6 bases short and J 0 bases short, with 17 bases between. The germline CDR1 and CDR2 sequences are MDHEN and SYDVKM. The CDR3 reads CASSSEIRAMNTEAFF. For the CDR3, the DNA is TGTGCCAGCAGCTCAGAGATTCGGGCAATGAACACTGAAGCTTTCTTT.

The table lists this clonotype with a few counts. The chain joins TRBV10-3 to TRBJ2-7; no clear D gene. Germline V CDR1 and CDR2: ENHRY, SYGVKD. The CDR3 consists of 11 residues. V was trimmed by 4 bases and J by 6 bases, leaving 7 bases between them. DNA of the CDR3: TGTGCCATCAGTGGAGGTCGCGAGCAGTACTTC. Its translation is CAISGGREQYF.

The rearrangement links TRBV7-2 to TRBJ2-3, with a tentative D call TRBD2 (6 bases). The V gene's germline CDR1 is SGHTA and CDR2 FQGNSA. CDR3 size: 14 residues. Trimming stripped 5 bases from V and 4 bases from J, with 13 bases between. CDR3 bases: TGTGCCAGCAGCCCCACGGGGGTTCCAGATACGCAGTATTTT. Its protein is CASSPTGVPDTQYF.

The rearrangement links TRBV28 to TRBJ2-2; D is unresolved. Deletions cut 6 bases from V and 1 base from J, with 9 bases between. CDR3 length equals 14 residues. Germline V gene sequence: CDR1 MDHEN, CDR2 SYDVKM. The DNA for the CDR3 is TGTGCCAGCAGCCCGATATTGAACACCGGGGAGCTGTTTTTT. Its protein is CASSPILNTGELFF. The whole variable domain, remainder taken from reference TRBV28 and TRBJ2-2, is DVKVTQSSRYLVKRTGEKVFLECVQDMDHENMFWYRQDPGLGLRLIYFSYDVKMKEKGDIPEGYSVSREKKERFSLILESASTNQTSMYLCASSPILNTGELFFGEGSRLTVL.

This clonotype was picked up a small number of times. The J gene is TRBJ2-1, the V gene TRBV12-3 or TRBV12-4, with D perhaps matching TRBD2 (6 bases). Trimming cost V 6 bases and J 2 bases, with 11 bases left between them. The CDR3 is made up of 14 amino acids. CDR3 sequence reads: CASSGRQPYNEQFF. The CDR3 DNA follows: TGTGCCAGCAGCGGGAGACAGCCCTACAATGAGCAGTTCTTC.

This clonotype has at least ten counts. The rearrangement joins TRBV9 to TRBJ1-1; 8 bases map to TRBD1. Germline CDR1 SGDLS, CDR2 YYNGEE. This CDR3 has 15 residues. The J segment lost 6 bases and the V segment lost 0 bases, leaving 7 bases of the junction unmatched. The CDR3 DNA follows: TGTGCCAGCAGCGTAGTTACAGGGGGTGAGTCTGAAGCTTTCTTT. Translated, it gives CASSVVTGGESEAFF.

In its sample, this clonotype was seen a few times. J is TRBJ2-6 and V is TRBV15; tentative D call: TRBD1 (5 bases). Deletions cut 1 base from V and 0 bases from J, with 10 bases between. The CDR3 consists of 17 residues. Germline CDR1 and CDR2: LNHNV and YYDKDF (reference sequence). The CDR3 DNA is TGTGCCACCAGCAGAGCTCAGGGATCCTCTGGGGCCAACGTCCTGACTTTC. Amino acids: CATSRAQGSSGANVLTF.

This clonotype has a count of ten or more. The chain is built from TRBV10-3 and TRBJ2-7; TRBD1 matches 9 bases. Germline CDR1 and CDR2: ENHRY and SYGVKD. The V gene end was trimmed by 2 bases and the J gene end by 0 bases; junction bases not matched to a gene: 11. CDR3 length: 18 amino acids. The CDR3 region has the DNA TGTGCCATCAGTGAGACCCAATATCGACAGGGGGTCTCCTACGAGCAGTACTTC. Translated: CAISETQYRQGVSYEQYF.

This clonotype was observed a handful of times. This chain links TRBV30 with TRBJ2-2, with TRBD1 as a possible D gene (8 bases). Germline V gives CDR1 GTSNPN, CDR2 SVGIG (reference sequence). CDR3 length equals 14 residues. The V end was cut by 5 bases, the J end by 6 bases, with 16 bases between. DNA for the CDR3: TGTGCCTGGGATGGACAGGGAGGGGCCGGGGAGCTGTTTTTT. It translates to CAWDGQGGAGELFF. The full variable domain, completed using reference TRBV30 and TRBJ2-2, is SQTIHQWPATLVQPVGSPLSLECTVEGTSNPNLYWYRQAAGRGLQLLFYSVGIGQISSEVPQNLSASRPQDRQFILSSKKLLLSDSGFYLCAWDGQGGAGELFFGEGSRLTVL.

This clonotype has more than one count but fewer than ten. The chain employs TRBV9 and TRBJ2-5, with D tentatively TRBD2 (6 bases). The ends were cut back, 4 bases at V and 5 bases at J, with 21 bases in the middle. CDR3 length equals 16 residues. CDR1 is SGDLS and CDR2 is YYNGEE in the germline V gene. The CDR3 region is CASSPYGDLLRETQYF. For the CDR3, the DNA is TGTGCCAGCAGCCCCTACGGGGACTTGTTACGCGAGACCCAGTACTTC.

The chain recombines TRBV4-3 with TRBJ2-3, with 7 bases lining up with TRBD2. The CDR3 runs to 14 residues. Per the germline V gene, CDR1 is LGHNA and CDR2 is YSLEER. V lost 3 bases to trimming and J lost 7 bases; unmatched junction nucleotides: 7. DNA for the CDR3: TGCGCCAGCAGCCAGTGGGGGGAGGGGTATACGCAGTATTTT. It translates to CASSQWGEGYTQYF.

This clonotype was picked up many times. The chain has TRBV29-1 and TRBJ2-3, with TRBD1 as a possible D gene (5 bases). V dropped 3 bases and J dropped 1 base, with 8 bases sitting between them. The CDR3 runs to 13 residues. CDR1 and CDR2 from the germline V gene are SQVTM and ANQGSEA. CDR3 DNA: TGCAGCGTTGATGGGGCCGGCACAGATACGCAGTATTTT. Its translation: CSVDGAGTDTQYF.

This clonotype was seen a few times. This chain connects TRBV2 to TRBJ1-2, with a tentative D call TRBD1 (6 bases). Germline CDR1 reads SNHLY; CDR2 reads FYNNEI. The CDR3 length is 14 residues. With 4 bases removed from V and 2 bases from J, the gap between germline ends came to 11 bases. The CDR3 DNA reads as TGTGCCAGCAGTGGCGGGACACTGAACTATGGCTACACCTTC. This sequence encodes CASSGGTLNYGYTF.

This clonotype was seen repeatedly, ten times or more. The rearrangement links TRBV7-9 to TRBJ1-1; D is possibly TRBD1 (5 bases). The CDR3 runs 16 residues. Germline CDR1 is SEHNR and CDR2 is FQNEAQ (reference sequence). V was shortened by 6 bases and J by 6 bases, with 23 bases between the two germline ends. The CDR3: CASSQPMGGGGPEAFF. The DNA of the CDR3 is TGTGCCAGCAGTCAACCAATGGGGGGGGGAGGACCTGAAGCTTTCTTT.

This clonotype was picked up a small number of times. This rearrangement joins TRBV7-2 to TRBJ2-3; D is undetermined. The CDR3 has 16 amino acids. V shed 10 bases and J shed 2 bases, with 22 bases lying between them. Germline lookup yields CDR1 SGHTA and CDR2 FQGNSA. The CDR3 bases are TGTGCCACCAAGAGGTCCGAAACCACACCCACAGATACGCAGTATTTT. It specifies CATKRSETTPTDTQYF.

This clonotype has just a few counts. The V and J genes are TRBV5-5 and TRBJ2-6; 9 nucleotides match TRBD1. The CDR3 is 16 residues long. Trimming cost V 4 bases and J 4 bases; bases outside gene matches: 6. Germline V gene data show CDR1 as SGHKS and CDR2 as YYEKEE (reference sequence). The CDR3 DNA reads as TGTGCCAGCAGCGGTACAGGGGGCGGAGGGGCCAACGTCCTGACTTTC. Residues: CASSGTGGGGANVLTF.

This clonotype came up many times. The CDR3 here is CASSLSGRFYEQYF. In nucleotides, the CDR3 is TGTGCCAGCAGTTTATCCGGGAGGTTCTACGAGCAGTACTTC. V gene TRBV27 combines with J gene TRBJ2-7, with 7 bases matching TRBD2. V gave up 0 bases and J gave up 3 bases; unmatched junction bases: 2. Looked up from germline, CDR1 is MNHEY and CDR2 is SMNVEV (reference sequence). CDR3 length: 14 residues.

This clonotype turned up a few times. The chain joins TRBV5-5 to TRBJ1-2; 7 positions match TRBD1. The germline V gene has CDR1 SGHKS and CDR2 YYEKEE (reference sequence). V trimming: 0 bases; J trimming: 7 bases; junction bases outside the gene matches: 6. The CDR3 has 14 residues. CDR3 sequence (DNA): TGTGCCAGCAGCTTGGGGGACACAGGGGTTGGCTACACCTTC. Protein sequence: CASSLGDTGVGYTF.

This clonotype was seen ten or more times. The chain carries TRBV4-1 and TRBJ1-2; D might be TRBD1 (6 bases). The length of the CDR3 is 17 residues. Germline CDR1 is MGHRA and CDR2 is YSYEKL. The ends were cut back, 3 bases at V and 8 bases at J, with 25 bases in the middle. The CDR3 DNA sequence: TGCGCCAGCAGCCAGCTACTCCAGGGGAGGGGTGGGGAAGGCTACACCTTC. Its protein product is CASSQLLQGRGGEGYTF.